Below, 30 T cell receptor beta chains from the same sample are listed, as sequenced in a study of CXCR3-negative and CXCR3-positive naive CD8 T cells. All TRB cDNA libraries came from 5' RACE performed with UMI labels. With the 5' RACE reads reprocessed, TCRdb shows one record per CDR3 protein and no DNA. The sample includes about 81,000 distinct CDR3 sequences. The sequenced sample consisted of naive CXCR3- CD8+ T cells from blood. Subset described: CD45RO-CCR7+CD27+CD95- naive CD8+ T cells lacking CXCR3 (TNR3-). Receptors were obtained from a human donor in good health. Some clones in this sample may be carry-over from other donors' samples.

The chain has TRBV6-1 and TRBJ2-5; without DNA, the TCRdb call of TRBD1 cannot be checked. This CDR3 spans 15 amino acids. The germline gives CDR1 MNHNS, CDR2 SASEGT. This chain's CDR3 is CASSEFDRGLETQYF.

V and J are TRBV5-5 and TRBJ2-1; TCRdb proposes TRBD2, but this gene call is untestable without DNA. The CDR3 contains 16 residues. The germline gives CDR1 SGHKS, CDR2 YYEKEE (reference sequence). The CDR3 sequence: CASSLVETVGGREQFF.

This chain connects TRBV7-9 to TRBJ2-7; the TCRdb call, TRBD1, lacks DNA for checking. The CDR3 spans 15 residues. Germline V gene data show CDR1 as SEHNR and CDR2 as FQNEAQ (reference sequence). The CDR3 is CASSKGRGRVNEQYF.

The chain is built from TRBV15 and TRBJ2-2; as DNA is missing, the TRBD2 call by TCRdb cannot be tested. Germline lookup yields CDR1 LNHNV and CDR2 YYDKDF (reference sequence). The CDR3 contains 17 residues. The CDR3: CATSPRLAGASTGELFF.

The chain couples TRBV12-3 or TRBV12-4 to TRBJ2-5. There are 13 residues in the CDR3. The CDR3 is CASSLQETETQYF.

The rearrangement links TRBV7-3 to TRBJ2-1; TCRdb's D call, TRBD2, is unchecked because there is no DNA. The CDR3 is made up of 19 amino acids. Germline lookup yields CDR1 SGHTA and CDR2 FQGTGA. The CDR3 sequence is CASSLLAATYRSSYNEQFF.

V and J are TRBV4-1 and TRBJ2-5; TCRdb reports TRBD2, a call that lacks DNA to check it against. This CDR3 has 15 amino acids. Germline lookup yields CDR1 MGHRA and CDR2 YSYEKL. CDR3 amino acids: CASSQDGSSWETQYF.

CDR3: CASSQRFSQGPANEKLFF. The chain carries TRBV4-3 and TRBJ1-4; TCRdb reports TRBD1, a call that lacks DNA to check it against. Germline V lookup: CDR1 LGHNA, CDR2 YSLEER. The CDR3 contains 18 residues.

The V gene is TRBV29-1, the J gene TRBJ2-5; as DNA is missing, the TRBD1 call by TCRdb cannot be tested. Germline CDR1 SQVTM, CDR2 ANQGSEA. The CDR3 has 13 residues. The CDR3 sequence is CSVEWDTLETQYF.

V and J are TRBV19 and TRBJ2-1; TCRdb lists TRBD2, though no DNA is available to test this call. Germline V lookup: CDR1 LNHDA, CDR2 SQIVND (reference sequence). CDR3 length: 16 residues. The CDR3 spells CASSLIGAQGYNEQFF.

The V gene is TRBV7-9, the J gene TRBJ1-6; as DNA is missing, the TRBD1 call by TCRdb cannot be tested. This CDR3 region has 16 residues. The germline gives CDR1 SEHNR, CDR2 FQNEAQ (reference sequence). The CDR3 spells CASSSTRQGANSPLHF.

The rearrangement links TRBV29-1 to TRBJ2-3; TCRdb names TRBD1, which stays unverified in the absence of DNA. CDR3 length: 16 residues. Germline-derived CDR1 and CDR2 are SQVTM and ANQGSEA. CDR3: CSVEDRQGRSTDTQYF.

The rearrangement uses TRBV4-3 and TRBJ1-4. The CDR3 covers 16 residues. From germline, CDR1 is LGHNA and CDR2 YSLEER. This CDR3 reads CASSLLTAVANEKLFF.

The chain recombines TRBV6-5 with TRBJ2-7. The germline CDR1 and CDR2 sequences are MNHEY and SVGAGI. This CDR3 has 16 residues. CDR3 in amino acids: CASSYSWIAVGYEQYF.

The chain is built from TRBV6-4 and TRBJ2-1; TCRdb's assignment of TRBD2 cannot be checked, as there is no DNA. The CDR3 is 14 amino acids. Germline CDR1 and CDR2: MRHNA and SNTAGT. The CDR3 sequence is CASSDAGTSGEQFF.

The chain joins TRBV29-1 to TRBJ2-1; TCRdb calls TRBD2, which cannot be checked without DNA. The CDR3 sequence is 15 residues long. CDR1 and CDR2 (germline): SQVTM, ANQGSEA. CDR3: CSVRFPGLTGNEQFF.

The chain joins TRBV7-9 to TRBJ2-2; TCRdb's assignment of TRBD1 cannot be checked, as there is no DNA. The V gene's germline CDR1 is SEHNR and CDR2 FQNEAQ (reference sequence). This CDR3 has 15 residues. CDR3 amino acids: CASSEPGQNTGELFF.

J is TRBJ1-2 and V is TRBV29-1; TCRdb selects TRBD1, and the lack of DNA leaves this call unchecked. CDR3 size: 16 residues. CDR1 is SQVTM, CDR2 ANQGSEA, per germline. CDR3: CSVDDPRDRGTRGYTF.

This rearrangement joins TRBV4-2 to TRBJ2-1; TCRdb outputs TRBD2, but without DNA this stays unchecked. Germline loops: CDR1 LGHNA, CDR2 YNFKEQ. The CDR3 has 17 residues. The CDR3 is CASSQDGREGLNNEQFF.

This sequence joins TRBV12-3 or TRBV12-4 and TRBJ2-5; the D call from TCRdb, TRBD2, cannot be confirmed without DNA. The CDR3 loop spans 18 amino acids. The CDR3 sequence: CASRVVELAGGPLETQYF.

The rearrangement links TRBV28 to TRBJ2-1. Looked up from germline, CDR1 is MDHEN and CDR2 is SYDVKM. CDR3 length equals 11 residues. CDR3 region: CASSSGYEQFF.

The chain has TRBV6-5 and TRBJ2-7; TCRdb's D gene call, TRBD1, goes unchecked for lack of DNA. The CDR3 extends over 15 amino acids. Germline CDR1 MNHEY, CDR2 SVGAGI. The CDR3 protein is CASSHGTGGNYEQYF.

V usage is TRBV13 and J usage is TRBJ1-4; TCRdb reports TRBD1, a call that lacks DNA to check it against. Looked up from germline, CDR1 is PRHDT and CDR2 is FYEKMQ (reference sequence). The CDR3 has 15 amino acids. The CDR3 sequence: CASSIRTGSGEKLFF.

The chain is built from TRBV7-9 and TRBJ2-5; TCRdb's D call of TRBD1 is untestable without DNA. Germline CDR1 and CDR2: SEHNR and FQNEAQ (reference sequence). The CDR3 is made up of 12 amino acids. The CDR3 spells CASRPQGETQYF.

The CDR3 sequence is CSARDGWTGGQETQYF. This rearrangement joins TRBV20-1 to TRBJ2-5; TCRdb gives TRBD1 as the D gene, but with no DNA this cannot be confirmed. Germline V gene data show CDR1 as DFQATT and CDR2 as SNEGSKA (reference sequence). The CDR3 is 16 residues long.

The chain recombines TRBV7-9 with TRBJ2-7; absent DNA, TCRdb's TRBD1 call cannot be checked. The CDR3 is 13 amino acids. The germline CDR1 and CDR2 sequences are SEHNR and FQNEAQ (reference sequence). CDR3 region: CASSPTATYEQYF.

This chain uses TRBV12-3 or TRBV12-4 with TRBJ1-1. This CDR3 contains 12 residues. CDR3 amino acids: CASQPGNTEAFF.

The chain has TRBV14 and TRBJ1-1; TCRdb's D call, TRBD1, is unchecked because there is no DNA. The CDR3 contains 19 residues. Per germline, CDR1 SGHDN and CDR2 FVKESK. CDR3 amino acids: CASIQDRETGVTLNTEAFF.

The V gene is TRBV9, the J gene TRBJ2-3; there is no DNA to check the TCRdb D call of TRBD1. CDR1 is SGDLS, CDR2 YYNGEE, per germline. The CDR3 loop spans 13 amino acids. CDR3: CASSLGDVHTQYF.

The chain employs TRBV18 and TRBJ2-1; the TCRdb D gene call, TRBD1, has no DNA to confirm it. This CDR3 contains 16 residues. The V gene's germline CDR1 is KGHSH and CDR2 LQKENI. The CDR3 sequence: CASSPSLSGDNDEQFF.